The 21 T cell receptor beta chains listed next were all sequenced from one sample in a study of Tregs in tolerant kidney transplant recipients (dated by TCRdb to about 2019). Receptor amplification or capture employed the immunoSEQ multiplex PCR assay. TCRdb mirrors the immuneACCESS table, restricted to in-frame sequences. Some clones are absent from its copies; in checked studies, under half trace to an unresolved V gene, and the reason for the others is unknown. This sample's listing comprises some 10,000 clones. The biggest ten clones account for roughly 27% of the sample. Related donors were used in the transplants with nonmyeloablative bone marrow transplantation, and mixed chimerism was transient in the human trials. The source was CD8+ T cells from blood (PBMCs), collected 24 months after the transplant. The source of these receptors is a human patient who received a combined kidney and bone marrow transplant. Donor T cells from the graft may be present among the T cells after a transplant.

Note on this clone: The missing CDR3 end, 3 residues past where the read stops, is filled in from the germline J gene. This chain joins TRBV29-1 and TRBJ1-2; D not certain. Trimming pared 2 bases from V and 3 bases from J, leaving 10 bases between. This CDR3 region has 13 residues. Germline V gene data show CDR1 as SQVTM and CDR2 as ANQGSEA. The CDR3 sequence: CSVENYTYYGYTF. The sequenced part of the CDR3 DNA is TGCAGCGTTGAAAATTACACCTACTATGGC. The variable domain in full, completed from reference TRBV29-1 and TRBJ1-2, reads SAVISQKPSRDICQRGTSLTIQCQVDSQVTMMFWYRQQPGQSLTLIATANQGSEATYESGFVIDKFPISRPNLTFSTLTVSNMSPEDSSIYLCSVENYTYYGYTFGSGTRLTVV.

As regards this clone: The read terminates 3 residues ahead of where the CDR3 ends, so the germline J gene completes it. This rearrangement joins TRBV7-2 to TRBJ2-1; 9 bases line up with TRBD1. Germline lookup yields CDR1 SGHTA and CDR2 FQGNSA. This CDR3 is 13 amino acids long. Trimming at V came to 4 bases and at J to 8 bases, leaving 3 bases not matched to a gene. CDR3 in amino acids: CASSWDRDYEQFF. The sequenced CDR3 bases are TGTGCCAGCAGCTGGGACAGGGACTATGAG.

CDR3 DNA, as far as it was read: TGTGCCAGCAGCTCCCGACTAGGGAGTTCCTACGAG. Amino acids: CASSSRLGSSYE. The CDR3 in its entirety is CASSSRLGSSYEQYF. This chain links TRBV7-8 with TRBJ2-7; a weak D match, TRBD2 (6 bases). The CDR3 is cut off 3 residues early in the read; its end comes from the germline J gene. V lost 4 bases and J 1 base, leaving 14 bases between the germline ends. The length of the CDR3 is 15 residues. Germline V gene data show CDR1 as SGHVS and CDR2 as FQNEAQ.

On this clone itself: The read halts 3 residues ahead of the CDR3 end, with the missing end drawn from the germline J gene. The J gene is TRBJ2-3, the V gene TRBV10-3; D is unclear. The germline V gene encodes CDR1 ENHRY and CDR2 SYGVKD. The CDR3 is made up of 12 amino acids. V gave up 4 bases and J gave up 3 bases, with 5 bases separating them. This chain's CDR3 is CAISVSTDTQYF. The sequenced part of the CDR3 DNA is TGTGCCATCAGTGTCTCGACAGATACG.

This clone is classed as large by frequency. The read ends 3 residues before the CDR3 terminus; that terminus is restored from the germline J gene. The chain links TRBV7-3 to TRBJ2-5; a weak D match, TRBD1 (6 bases). This CDR3 is built from 14 residues. Germline values: CDR1 SGHTA, CDR2 FQGTGA. The V end was cut by 5 bases, the J end by 4 bases, with 14 bases between. CDR3 loop: CASSPMGAGETQYF. Incomplete CDR3 DNA: TGTGCCAGCAGCCCGATGGGGGCCGGAGAGACC.

Regarding this clone: With the read ending 3 residues before the CDR3 end, the germline J gene is used to fill in that end. The chain joins TRBV5-4 to TRBJ2-3; 10 nucleotides line up with TRBD2. Per germline, CDR1 SGHNT and CDR2 YYREEE (reference sequence). J lost 0 bases, V lost 3 bases, and 4 bases had no gene match. This CDR3 is 16 amino acids long. CDR3 bases read: TGTGCCAGCAGCTCTGCTAGCGGGAGTAGCACAGATACG. Translated, it gives CASSSASGSSTDT. The full CDR3 protein is CASSSASGSSTDTQYF.

About this clone: The read ends 3 residues shy of where the CDR3 ends; the end is completed using the germline J gene. The chain couples TRBV29-1 to TRBJ2-1; maybe TRBD2 (7 bases). The germline gives CDR1 SQVTM, CDR2 ANQGSEA. The CDR3 contains 13 residues. V lost 7 bases, J lost 2 bases, and 12 bases lay in between. The covered CDR3 bases are TGCAGCGCAGAAGGGGGGGCCTACAATGAG. Translating gives CSAEGGAYNE. The entire CDR3 protein reads CSAEGGAYNEQFF.

Details on this clone: Read sequence stops 3 residues before the CDR3 end, and the germline J gene provides the missing end. The chain carries TRBV6-2 or TRBV6-3 and TRBJ2-1, with D possibly matching TRBD2 (5 bases). Germline loops: CDR1 MNHEY, CDR2 SVGEGT. CDR3 length equals 15 residues. Trimming cost V 4 bases and J 2 bases, with 12 bases left between them. Here the CDR3 reads CASSLSGLTYNEQFF. The sequenced CDR3 bases are TGTGCCAGCAGTTTGTCGGGGTTGACCTACAATGAG.

Notes on this clone: The CDR3 end lies 3 residues beyond the end of the read and is filled in from the germline J gene. This chain links TRBV5-1 with TRBJ1-1, with 11 bases identical to TRBD1. This CDR3 contains 15 residues. V was clipped by 3 bases and J by 6 bases; unmatched bases: 7. Germline CDR1 and CDR2: SGHRS and YFSETQ. The DNA read from the CDR3 is TGCGCCAGCAGCTCGGGACAGGGGGTGGTAGCTGAA. It yields the protein CASSSGQGVVAE. The complete CDR3 protein is CASSSGQGVVAEAFF.

Incomplete CDR3 DNA: TGTGCCAGCAGCTCAGGGGACAGGGTAAATGAG. It yields the protein CASSSGDRVNE. The whole CDR3 sequence is CASSSGDRVNEQFF. The V gene is TRBV7-3, the J gene TRBJ2-1; 9 nucleotides line up with TRBD1. The read falls 3 residues short of the CDR3 end, and the missing part is taken from the germline J gene. Germline V lookup: CDR1 SGHTA, CDR2 FQGTGA. This CDR3 spans 14 amino acids. Trimming at V came to 4 bases and at J to 7 bases, leaving 5 bases not matched to a gene. The full variable domain, with the rest looked up from reference TRBV7-3 and TRBJ2-1, is GAGVSQTPSNKVTEKGKYVELRCDPISGHTALYWYRQSLGQGPEFLIYFQGTGAADDSGLPNDRFFAVRPEGSVSTLKIQRTERGDSAVYLCASSSGDRVNEQFFGPGTRLTVL.

A note on this clone: The sequence runs out 3 residues before the end of the CDR3; the remainder is reconstructed from the germline J gene. The chain uses TRBV11-3 and TRBJ2-1; 9 bases line up with TRBD2. This CDR3 comprises 14 residues. Losses at the gene ends were 4 bases for V and 7 bases for J; bases not matched to a gene: 5. Germline V CDR1 and CDR2: SGHNT, YENEEA. The DNA read from the CDR3 is TGTGCCAGCAGCTCAATAGCGGGAGTGAATGAG. It yields the protein CASSSIAGVNE. The full CDR3 protein is CASSSIAGVNEQFF.

Of note for this clone: The read terminates 3 residues before the CDR3 end, so the remaining end is supplied by the germline J gene. The chain employs TRBV5-1 and TRBJ1-2, with D possibly TRBD1 on 5 matching bases. Germline V gene sequence: CDR1 SGHRS, CDR2 YFSETQ. Trimming took off 4 bases at V and 1 base at J, with 11 bases between the two ends. The CDR3 contains 14 residues. CDR3 sequence: CASSPDNYNYGYTF. Partial CDR3 DNA: TGCGCCAGCAGCCCGGACAACTATAACTATGGC.

Turning to this clone: Sequencing ends 3 residues short of the CDR3 end; the germline J gene provides the rest. This chain uses TRBV6-1 with TRBJ1-1; D possibly corresponds to TRBD1 (5 bases). Trimming stripped 4 bases from V and 1 base from J, with 16 bases between. The CDR3 is made up of 16 amino acids. Germline V CDR1 and CDR2: MNHNS, SASEGT. The sequenced CDR3 bases are TGTGCCAGCAGTGTTATACCCTCGGGGGGGAACACTGAA. Translating gives CASSVIPSGGNTE. The whole CDR3 sequence reads CASSVIPSGGNTEAFF.

As regards this clone: The read terminates 3 residues before the CDR3 end, so the remaining end is supplied by the germline J gene. The rearrangement joins TRBV30 to TRBJ2-7, with D tentatively TRBD2 (6 bases). Between the trimmed V and J ends, which lost 5 bases and 2 bases, there was a span of 16 bases. The CDR3 sequence is 14 residues long. Per germline, CDR1 GTSNPN and CDR2 SVGIG (reference sequence). The CDR3 spells CAWDAGLGTYEQYF. The part of the CDR3 DNA that was read is TGTGCCTGGGACGCGGGACTGGGGACCTACGAG.

As for this clone: The sequence runs out 3 residues before the end of the CDR3; the remainder is reconstructed from the germline J gene. V gene TRBV11-1 combines with J gene TRBJ2-7, with TRBD2 matching 7 bases. Germline V gene data show CDR1 as SGHAT and CDR2 as FQDESV (reference sequence). Germline trimming cut 5 bases from V and 0 bases from J; bases unmatched to any gene: 7. The CDR3 consists of 15 residues. CDR3 DNA, as far as it was read: TGTGCCAGCAGCGTAGAGCGGGACCTCTCCTACGAG. Translation: CASSVERDLSYE. The CDR3 as a whole reads CASSVERDLSYEQYF.

About this clone: The CDR3 end falls 3 residues outside the read, so it is completed with the germline J gene. The chain joins TRBV5-1 to TRBJ1-1, with D possibly being TRBD1 (6 bases). The CDR3 covers 16 residues. Germline CDR1 and CDR2: SGHRS and YFSETQ. CDR3 DNA, as far as it was read: TGCGCCAGCAGCAACCGGGGGGCGGGAGTAGCCGACGAG. Residues: CASSNRGAGVADE. The complete CDR3 reads CASSNRGAGVADEAFF.

Notes on this clone: One end of the junction is discordant with germline, which a read error may explain. The read finishes 3 residues shy of the CDR3 end, and the germline J gene is used to complete it. This chain links TRBV6-1 with TRBJ1-1; 7 bases are a match to TRBD1. This CDR3 is 14 amino acids long. Germline CDR1 and CDR2: MNHNS and SASEGT. CDR3 loop: CASNEDRANTEAFF. CDR3 DNA (partial): TGTGCCAGCAATGAAGACAGGGCAAACACTGAA.

Notes on this clone: The read ends 3 residues before the CDR3 terminus; that terminus is restored from the germline J gene. The chain has TRBV5-5 and TRBJ1-1; D remains ambiguous. V lost 4 bases and J 7 bases, leaving 8 bases between the germline ends. Germline V gives CDR1 SGHKS, CDR2 YYEKEE (reference sequence). The CDR3 spans 11 residues. The CDR3 bases that were read are TGTGCCAGCAGCGTTCCAGGTGAA. Amino acid sequence: CASSVPGE. Given in full, the CDR3 is CASSVPGEAFF.

As for this clone: The CDR3 end is not reached by the read, which stops 3 residues before it; the germline J gene fills it in. The chain combines TRBV7-9 with TRBJ2-7; 10 bases line up with TRBD2. Germline values: CDR1 SEHNR, CDR2 FQNEAQ (reference sequence). The length of the CDR3 is 15 residues. Trimming at V came to 5 bases and at J to 2 bases, leaving 6 bases not matched to a gene. The CDR3 loop is CASSPRTSGPYEQYF. CDR3 bases read: TGTGCCAGCAGCCCCCGGACTAGCGGACCCTACGAG.

About this clone: The CDR3 end is not reached by the read, which stops 3 residues before it; the germline J gene fills it in. The V gene is TRBV5-4, the J gene TRBJ1-1, with TRBD1 matching over 11 bases. This CDR3 spans 16 amino acids. Germline-derived CDR1 and CDR2 are SGHNT and YYREEE (reference sequence). J lost 0 bases, V lost 4 bases, and 5 bases had no gene match. CDR3 loop: CASSEWDRGMNTEAFF. The covered CDR3 bases are TGTGCCAGCAGCGAATGGGACAGGGGGATGAACACTGAA.

Of note for this clone: The sequence runs out 3 residues before the end of the CDR3; the remainder is reconstructed from the germline J gene. The chain combines TRBV19 with TRBJ2-1; TRBD2 matches 16 bases. Per germline, CDR1 LNHDA and CDR2 SQIVND (reference sequence). The CDR3 is 17 amino acids. The DNA read from the CDR3 is TGTGGGGAGGGACTAGCGGGAGGGCGGTTCGCCTACAATGAG. Translation gives CGEGLAGGRFAYNE. In full, the CDR3 is CGEGLAGGRFAYNEQFF.